A single sample gave rise to the 14 T cell receptor beta chains below, sequenced in a study of T cell responses to AZD1222 COVID-19 vaccine. Some clones are missing from TCRdb's copy, which holds only in-frame ones; the method was immunoSEQ multiplex PCR. The sample has 200,000 or so clones; approximately 91% are singletons. The sample here was peripheral blood, taken on day 0 of AZD1222 vaccination. These receptors were collected from an adult in good health.

A single count supports this clone. This chain links TRBV27 with TRBJ1-4; possibly TRBD1 for D (5 bases). The CDR3 spans 15 residues. Trimming removed 0 bases from V and 5 bases from J, with 10 bases in between. CDR1 is MNHEY, CDR2 SMNVEV, per germline (reference sequence). The CDR3 sequence is CASSLSYRGNEKLFF. As DNA, the CDR3 is TGTGCCAGCAGTTTATCCTATAGGGGCAATGAAAAACTGTTTTTT.

The DNA for the CDR3 is TGTGCCAGCAGCTTCGGGACTAGCGGTTACCAAGAGACCCAGTACTTC. It yields the protein CASSFGTSGYQETQYF. The rearrangement uses TRBV7-2 and TRBJ2-5; TRBD2 agrees at 11 bases. The V gene end was trimmed by 3 bases and the J gene end by 0 bases; junction bases not matched to a gene: 3. CDR1 SGHTA and CDR2 FQGNSA come from the germline V gene. The CDR3 extends over 16 amino acids.

V and J are TRBV28 and TRBJ2-3; 10 nucleotides agree with TRBD1. The J segment lost 6 bases and the V segment lost 6 bases, leaving 12 bases of the junction unmatched. CDR1 MDHEN and CDR2 SYDVKM come from the germline V gene. The CDR3 is 16 residues long. CDR3 region: CASRDLTGGVRDTQYF. For the CDR3, the DNA is TGTGCCAGCAGGGATCTGACAGGGGGCGTGCGGGATACGCAGTATTTT.

J is TRBJ1-2 and V is TRBV18; 7 bases fit TRBD1. Germline V gene sequence: CDR1 KGHSH, CDR2 LQKENI. V trimming: 3 bases; J trimming: 4 bases; junction bases outside the gene matches: 5. This CDR3 is built from 14 residues. The CDR3 DNA reads as TGTGCCAGCTCACCTCCGGGACAGCTCTATGGCTACACCTTC. Encoded protein: CASSPPGQLYGYTF. Drawing the rest from reference TRBV18 and TRBJ1-2, the complete variable domain is NAGVMQNPRHLVRRRGQEARLRCSPMKGHSHVYWYRQLPEEGLKFMVYLQKENIIDESGMPKERFSAEFPKEGPSILRIQQVVRGDSAAYFCASSPPGQLYGYTFGSGTRLTVV.

The genes are TRBV5-6 and TRBJ1-5; the D gene is possibly TRBD1 (5 bases). Germline V lookup: CDR1 SGHDT, CDR2 YYEEEE. This CDR3 is 16 amino acids long. V lost 3 bases to trimming and J lost 1 base, with 14 bases between them. The CDR3 DNA reads TGTGCCAGCAGCTCAGCCGGGACGGCAAGCAATCAGCCCCAGCATTTT. It yields the protein CASSSAGTASNQPQHF.

V is TRBV5-1 and J is TRBJ2-2; 8 bases map to TRBD2. J lost 2 bases, V lost 4 bases, and 4 bases had no gene match. The CDR3 contains 15 residues. Germline CDR1 SGHRS, CDR2 YFSETQ. CDR3: CASSPRGGNTGELFF. The CDR3 nucleotides are TGCGCCAGCAGCCCTCGGGGGGGTAACACCGGGGAGCTGTTTTTT.

The V gene is TRBV15, the J gene TRBJ2-2, with a possible D match to TRBD2 (6 bases). Germline V gene data show CDR1 as LNHNV and CDR2 as YYDKDF (reference sequence). V gave up 0 bases and J gave up 0 bases, with 17 bases separating them. The CDR3 runs 19 residues. The CDR3 region has the DNA TGTGCCACCAGCAGAGATCGACCGACGGGACTCGCGAACACCGGGGAGCTGTTTTTT. Translation gives CATSRDRPTGLANTGELFF.

The chain employs TRBV29-1 and TRBJ2-5; possibly TRBD1 for D (6 bases). Germline values: CDR1 SQVTM, CDR2 ANQGSEA. Between the trimmed V and J ends, which lost 7 bases and 3 bases, there was a span of 18 bases. The length of the CDR3 is 14 residues. CDR3 sequence reads: CSASRDKLEETQYF. The CDR3 DNA follows: TGCAGCGCGTCCCGGGACAAGTTAGAAGAGACCCAGTACTTC. Full variable domain (missing parts from reference TRBV29-1 and TRBJ2-5): SAVISQKPSRDICQRGTSLTIQCQVDSQVTMMFWYRQQPGQSLTLIATANQGSEATYESGFVIDKFPISRPNLTFSTLTVSNMSPEDSSIYLCSASRDKLEETQYFGPGTRLLVL.

The chain carries TRBV5-4 and TRBJ2-2, with D uncertain. The V end was cut by 0 bases, the J end by 0 bases, with 9 bases between. The germline V gene has CDR1 SGHNT and CDR2 YYREEE (reference sequence). This CDR3 spans 16 amino acids. CDR3 DNA sequence: TGTGCCAGCAGCTTGGTCCAGGCCCCGAACACCGGGGAGCTGTTTTTT. The encoded protein is CASSLVQAPNTGELFF.

The chain uses TRBV29-1 and TRBJ2-1; D is possibly TRBD1 (5 bases). The ends were cut back, 5 bases at V and 4 bases at J, with 15 bases in the middle. CDR1 is SQVTM and CDR2 is ANQGSEA in the germline V gene. The CDR3 runs to 14 residues. CDR3 amino acids: CSVPTGRNYNEQFF. The CDR3 DNA sequence: TGCAGCGTTCCAACAGGCAGAAATTACAATGAGCAGTTCTTC.

The chain joins TRBV13 to TRBJ1-1; D is unclear. V lost 4 bases to trimming and J lost 4 bases, with 10 bases between them. The CDR3 consists of 13 residues. Germline loops: CDR1 PRHDT, CDR2 FYEKMQ (reference sequence). DNA of the CDR3: TGTGCCAGCAGCTCGCCGTTGGGCACTGAAGCTTTCTTT. Protein: CASSSPLGTEAFF.

In its sample, this clone was seen a few times. This sequence joins TRBV7-8 and TRBJ1-6, with unresolved D. V was pared by 5 bases and J by 12 bases, with 14 bases between. There are 13 residues in the CDR3. Germline loops: CDR1 SGHVS, CDR2 FQNEAQ. The CDR3: CASSPRAGRPLHF. The DNA of the CDR3 is TGTGCCAGCAGCCCCCGGGCAGGTCGACCCCTCCACTTT. Together with reference TRBV7-8 and TRBJ1-6, the CDR3 gives the full variable domain: GAGVSQSPRYKVAKRGQDVALRCDPISGHVSLFWYQQALGQGPEFLTYFQNEAQLDKSGLPSDRFFAERPEGSVSTLKIQRTQQEDSAVYLCASSPRAGRPLHFGNGTRLTVT.

V is TRBV2 and J is TRBJ2-7; no firm D call. This CDR3 is built from 13 residues. V was pared by 7 bases and J by 1 base, with 11 bases between. The germline V gene has CDR1 SNHLY and CDR2 FYNNEI. CDR3 DNA sequence: TGTGCCAGCACCAGTGGACGATCCTACGAGCAGTACTTC. Its translation is CASTSGRSYEQYF.

The V call is TRBV10-1, the J call TRBJ1-5; weak D call: TRBD1 (5 bases). Looked up from germline, CDR1 is WNHNN and CDR2 is SYGVQD (reference sequence). Trimming stripped 3 bases from V and 0 bases from J, with 33 bases between. The length of the CDR3 is 23 residues. The CDR3 reads CASSECFPRGLHQYRYSNQPQHF. The CDR3 nucleotides are TGCGCCAGCAGTGAATGTTTTCCGAGGGGTCTTCACCAGTATCGATATAGCAATCAGCCCCAGCATTTT.